Detailed here is one T cell receptor beta chain. Its antigen is not identified. The PCR used 60 Vbeta and 13 Jbeta primers. The protocol was immunoSEQ multiplex PCR, while the TCRdb copy is restricted to in-frame clones and leaves out a portion. Among about 270,000 clones listed, about 66% were seen once. The source of the sample is a study of cytomegalovirus exposure and HLA in healthy donors. The study's findings and limits: Presence/absence analyses rested on an assumption that sequencing depth was roughly uniform across donors. Accurate prediction of HLA-A and HLA-B alleles (for most subjects) was reportedly achieved from TCR beta sequences. Among TCR beta chains, those listed as cytomegalovirus-associated numbered around 180.

J lost 2 bases, V lost 3 bases, and 7 bases had no gene match. Per the germline V gene, CDR1 is MDHEN and CDR2 is SYDVKM. The CDR3 is made up of 15 amino acids. The clonotype comes from a female donor in good health and CMV-seronegative. The sample was PBMCs. The V call is TRBV28, the J call TRBJ2-7; TRBD2 agrees at 7 bases. The CDR3, as DNA: TGTGCCAGCAGTTTGGTCTCTAGCGGTCCCTACGAGCAGTACTTC. Amino acids: CASSLVSSGPYEQYF.